This T cell receptor (beta chain) was captured by sequencing in a study of vaccination effects on CD4 cells after COVID-19. Study-level results: Small numbers of convalescent patients limited the study. It also lacked early post-infection timepoints.

The protocol was immunoSEQ multiplex PCR, while the TCRdb copy is restricted to in-frame clones and leaves out a portion. The sample gives approximately 30,000 clones, roughly four fifths of which show up once; over 1.2% is in the top ten. Antigen-specific CD4+ T cell clonotypes were called by their expansion after viral peptide-pool culture in ViraFEST. With roughly 9 days of culture completed, CD4+ T cells were isolated. It was two doses of either the BNT162b2 or mRNA-1273 vaccine that participants received. According to the study, vaccine recipients showed no prior SARS-CoV-2 infection and negative nucleocapsid antibodies. Culturing of about 2 million PBMC per well took place with roughly 10 IU/ml IL-2 and about 9.3 ug/ml peptides. For this clone: The antigen is not known.

The CDR3 runs to 15 residues. Germline assignment: CDR1 LGHNT and CDR2 FRNRAP. V was pared by 6 bases and J by 0 bases, with 9 bases between. Sample: CD4+ T cells from PBMCs cultured with HCoV-NL63 spike peptides, taken after COVID-19 vaccination. The gene calls are TRBV12-5 and TRBJ1-6, with D uncertain. The clonotype comes from a human donor who received a COVID-19 vaccine. Some clones in this sample may be carry-over from other donors' samples. CDR3 region: CASGDVSSYNSPLHF. Here the CDR3 DNA reads TGTGCTAGTGGGGATGTCAGCTCCTATAATTCACCCCTCCACTTT.